This T cell receptor (beta chain) was sequenced during a study of blood T cell repertoires in COVID-19. Study information: Samples came from the United States, Italy and Spain, spanning acute and convalescent COVID-19. From T cells, B-cell-depleted T cells, or PBMCs came the material, which was cDNA or gDNA.

Authors' processing steps: Estimation of nucleated cell counts relied on the amplification of reference gene primers. Assay: immunoSEQ multiplex PCR; the TCRdb copy retains only in-frame clones and omits some. V and J calls and clone size are copied from that table; D and trimming were computed from the DNA. This table has about 80,000 clones, under 80% appearing once. V gave up 1 base and J gave up 3 bases, with 10 bases separating them. The CDR3 loop spans 15 amino acids. From germline, CDR1 is MNHNS and CDR2 SASEGT. Material for sequencing was peripheral blood. The chain couples TRBV6-1 to TRBJ2-1; no clear D. The receptor was derived from a human donor in a cohort sampled during active COVID-19. This CDR3 is CASSEDGQDYNEQFF. DNA of the CDR3: TGTGCCAGCAGTGAAGATGGGCAGGACTACAATGAGCAGTTCTTC.